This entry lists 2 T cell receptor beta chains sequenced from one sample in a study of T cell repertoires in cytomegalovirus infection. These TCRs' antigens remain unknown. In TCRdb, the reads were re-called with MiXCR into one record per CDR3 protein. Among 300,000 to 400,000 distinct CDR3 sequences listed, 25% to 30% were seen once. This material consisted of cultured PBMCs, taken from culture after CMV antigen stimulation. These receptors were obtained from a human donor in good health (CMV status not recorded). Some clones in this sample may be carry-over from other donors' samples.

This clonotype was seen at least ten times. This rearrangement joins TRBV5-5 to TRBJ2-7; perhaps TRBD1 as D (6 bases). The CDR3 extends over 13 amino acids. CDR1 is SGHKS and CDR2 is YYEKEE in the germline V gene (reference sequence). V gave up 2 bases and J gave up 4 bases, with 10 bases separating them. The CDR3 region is CASSLQGGYEQYF. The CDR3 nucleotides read TGTGCCAGCAGCTTACAAGGGGGTTACGAGCAGTACTTC.

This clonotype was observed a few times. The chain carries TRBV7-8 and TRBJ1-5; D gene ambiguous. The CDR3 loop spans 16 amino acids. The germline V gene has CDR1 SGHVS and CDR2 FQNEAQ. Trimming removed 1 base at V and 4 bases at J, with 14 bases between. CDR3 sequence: CASSLGPAGNNQPQHF. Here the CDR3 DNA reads TGTGCCAGCAGCTTAGGCCCTGCGGGAAATAATCAGCCCCAGCATTTT.